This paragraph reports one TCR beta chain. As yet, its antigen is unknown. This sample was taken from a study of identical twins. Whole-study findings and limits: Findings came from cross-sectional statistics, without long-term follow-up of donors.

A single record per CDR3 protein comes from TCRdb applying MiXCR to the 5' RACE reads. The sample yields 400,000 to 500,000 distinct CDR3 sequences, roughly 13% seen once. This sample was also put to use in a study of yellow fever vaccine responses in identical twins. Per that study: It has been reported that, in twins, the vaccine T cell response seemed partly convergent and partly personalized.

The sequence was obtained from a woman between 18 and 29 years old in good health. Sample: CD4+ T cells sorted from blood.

CDR3 nucleotide sequence: TGCAGCGGACACAGGGAACGATCAGATACGCAGTATTTT. It translates to CSGHRERSDTQYF. The genes are TRBV29-1 and TRBJ2-3; D is perhaps TRBD1 (6 bases). CDR3 length equals 13 residues. V gave up 7 bases and J gave up 4 bases, with 15 bases separating them. The germline V gene has CDR1 SQVTM and CDR2 ANQGSEA.